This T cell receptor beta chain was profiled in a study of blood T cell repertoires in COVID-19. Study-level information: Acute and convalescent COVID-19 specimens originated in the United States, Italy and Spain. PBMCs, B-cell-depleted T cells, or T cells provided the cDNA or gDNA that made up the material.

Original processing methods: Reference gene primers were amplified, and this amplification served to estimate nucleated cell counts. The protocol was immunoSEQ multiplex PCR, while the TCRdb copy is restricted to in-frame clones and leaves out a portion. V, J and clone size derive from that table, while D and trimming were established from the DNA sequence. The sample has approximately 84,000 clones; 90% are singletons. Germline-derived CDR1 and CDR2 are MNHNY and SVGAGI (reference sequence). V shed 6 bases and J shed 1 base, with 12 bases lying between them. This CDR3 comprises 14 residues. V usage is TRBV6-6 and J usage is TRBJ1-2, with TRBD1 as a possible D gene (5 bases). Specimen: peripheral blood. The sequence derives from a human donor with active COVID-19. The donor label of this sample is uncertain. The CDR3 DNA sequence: TGTGCCAGCAGCACACAGGTTGTTAACTATGGCTACACCTTC. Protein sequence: CASSTQVVNYGYTF.